The 27 T cell receptor beta chains reported below all come from one sample, sequenced in a study of blood T cell repertoires in COVID-19. The repertoire was sequenced with immunoSEQ multiplex PCR; TCRdb's copy has only in-frame clones and lacks some. The data contain roughly 100,000 clones, nearly 90% of them singletons. The source material was peripheral blood. The receptors stem from a woman over 75 with active COVID-19.

As for this clone: Compared with germline, one end of the junction differs, possibly owing to a read error. The V call is TRBV5-1, the J call TRBJ2-2; possible D gene TRBD2, 6 bases. The CDR3 has 16 residues. Germline CDR1 is SGHRS and CDR2 is YFSETQ. This CDR3 is CASTLEGRRNTGELFF. The CDR3 DNA sequence: TGCGCCAGCACCTTGGAGGGGCGGCGGAACACCGGGGAGCTGTTTTTT.

This chain connects TRBV2 to TRBJ2-1, with 7 bases aligning to TRBD2. CDR1 is SNHLY, CDR2 FYNNEI, per germline. Losses at the gene ends were 7 bases for V and 12 bases for J; bases not matched to a gene: 12. The CDR3 consists of 13 residues. The CDR3 is CASNLLAPRGQFF. The CDR3 DNA reads as TGTGCCAGCAATTTACTAGCGCCAAGGGGGCAGTTCTTC.

The chain uses TRBV18 and TRBJ2-3; TRBD2 matches 10 bases. The V gene end was trimmed by 3 bases and the J gene end by 3 bases; junction bases not matched to a gene: 6. The CDR3 has 16 residues. Germline CDR1 and CDR2: KGHSH and LQKENI. The CDR3 protein is CASSPFSGRSTDTQYF. CDR3 DNA: TGTGCCAGCTCACCCTTTAGCGGGAGGAGTACAGATACGCAGTATTTT. The full variable domain, its missing parts supplied by reference TRBV18 and TRBJ2-3, is NAGVMQNPRHLVRRRGQEARLRCSPMKGHSHVYWYRQLPEEGLKFMVYLQKENIIDESGMPKERFSAEFPKEGPSILRIQQVVRGDSAAYFCASSPFSGRSTDTQYFGPGTRLTVL.

The V gene is TRBV6-2 or TRBV6-3, the J gene TRBJ2-5; the match to TRBD2 covers 8 bases. With V trimmed by 5 bases and J by 4 bases, 6 bases remained unmatched. Germline CDR1 MNHEY, CDR2 SVGEGT. The CDR3 runs 14 residues. The CDR3 sequence is CASSKSGSRETQYF. CDR3 DNA: TGTGCCAGCAGTAAGAGCGGGAGTCGAGAGACCCAGTACTTC.

This chain uses TRBV6-1 with TRBJ2-5, with 9 positions matching TRBD1. This CDR3 is built from 15 residues. Germline values: CDR1 MNHNS, CDR2 SASEGT. Trimming cost V 2 bases and J 5 bases; bases outside gene matches: 6. This chain's CDR3 is CASSEWGQGTETQYF. The CDR3 DNA reads as TGTGCCAGCAGTGAATGGGGACAGGGAACGGAGACCCAGTACTTC.

This chain links TRBV28 with TRBJ2-3, with TRBD2 matching over 7 bases. V lost 6 bases and J lost 6; bases outside the gene matches: 9. From germline, CDR1 is MDHEN and CDR2 SYDVKM. The CDR3 sequence is 14 residues long. In nucleotides, the CDR3 is TGTGCCAGCAGCCCCGGGGTCGGGAGGGATACGCAGTATTTT. It yields the protein CASSPGVGRDTQYF.

The rearrangement joins TRBV12-2 to TRBJ2-7; the table's D gene call, TRBD2, was not cross checked with the DNA. TRBV12-2 is a pseudogene locus. This CDR3 has 15 residues. The CDR3 region is CASRFGLAAHYEQYF. The CDR3 coding sequence is TGTGCAAGTCGTTTCGGACTAGCGGCACACTACGAGCAGTACTTC.

This chain connects TRBV25-1 to TRBJ2-7, with no clear D. This CDR3 has 11 residues. Trimming removed 4 bases from V and 2 bases from J, with 3 bases in between. The germline V gene encodes CDR1 MGHDK and CDR2 SYGVNS. The CDR3 reads CASSGAYEQYF. The CDR3 nucleotides are TGTGCCAGCAGTGGAGCCTACGAGCAGTACTTC.

The chain recombines TRBV27 with TRBJ2-1; TRBD1 agrees at 10 bases. J gave up 6 bases and V 0 bases, and 8 bases lay outside the gene matches. CDR3 length: 17 amino acids. CDR1 is MNHEY, CDR2 SMNVEV, per germline (reference sequence). CDR3 nucleotide sequence: TGTGCCAGCAGTTTATCGCCCGGACAGGGGGATTTCAATGAGCAGTTCTTC. Translating gives CASSLSPGQGDFNEQFF.

The chain couples TRBV6-5 to TRBJ2-2; the match to TRBD1 covers 9 bases. This CDR3 comprises 15 residues. Germline CDR1 is MNHEY and CDR2 is SVGAGI. Losses at the gene ends were 8 bases for V and 3 bases for J; bases not matched to a gene: 7. The CDR3 protein is CASVRRTGDTGELFF. Written as DNA, the CDR3 is TGTGCCAGCGTTAGGCGGACAGGGGACACCGGGGAGCTGTTTTTT.

The chain couples TRBV5-1 to TRBJ2-7, with no clear D. Germline-derived CDR1 and CDR2 are SGHRS and YFSETQ. CDR3 length equals 14 residues. V lost 0 bases, J lost 1 base, and 8 bases lay in between. For the CDR3, the DNA is TGCGCCAGCAGCTTGGGGGCCGGATCCTACGAGCAGTACTTC. The encoded protein is CASSLGAGSYEQYF.

This clone appeared once. V usage is TRBV19 and J usage is TRBJ2-3, with TRBD2 matching over 7 bases. The CDR3 contains 13 residues. V dropped 7 bases and J dropped 4; count of bases not matched to a gene: 5. Germline values: CDR1 LNHDA, CDR2 SQIVND (reference sequence). The CDR3 nucleotides are TGTGCCAGTAACGGACTAGTGGCAGATACGCAGTATTTT. It yields the protein CASNGLVADTQYF.

V gene TRBV2 combines with J gene TRBJ2-7, with D possibly being TRBD2 (6 bases). CDR3 size: 13 residues. V was pared by 7 bases and J by 7 bases, with 17 bases between. The germline V gene has CDR1 SNHLY and CDR2 FYNNEI. Here the CDR3 DNA reads TGTGCCAGCAATGCGGGACCTGCACGAGAGCAGTACTTC. Residues: CASNAGPAREQYF.

V usage is TRBV7-8 and J usage is TRBJ2-2; weak D call: TRBD2 (6 bases). Germline CDR1 is SGHVS and CDR2 is FQNEAQ. This CDR3 contains 16 residues. Trimming took 5 bases from V and 4 from J, leaving 17 bases between them. The CDR3 coding sequence is TGTGCCAGCAGCCATCGGGACTCCCCGGCCACCGGGGAGCTGTTTTTT. It codes for CASSHRDSPATGELFF.

There are a few counts of this clone. The V and J genes are TRBV5-3 and TRBJ1-3; no clear D. TRBV5-3 qualifies as an ORF whose function is uncertain. Trimming took off 0 bases at V and 1 base at J, with 5 bases between the two ends. The CDR3 extends over 14 amino acids. CDR3 sequence reads: CARSLAGSGNTIYF. Here the CDR3 DNA reads TGTGCCAGAAGCTTGGCCGGGTCTGGAAACACCATATATTTT.

The rearrangement links TRBV30 to TRBJ1-4; D possibly corresponds to TRBD1 (6 bases). Germline lookup yields CDR1 GTSNPN and CDR2 SVGIG (reference sequence). V lost 4 bases to trimming and J lost 4 bases, with 13 bases between them. This CDR3 contains 14 residues. The CDR3 bases are TGTGCCTGGAAGTCACAGGGTAGTAATGAAAAACTGTTTTTT. It codes for CAWKSQGSNEKLFF.

The chain is built from TRBV24-1 and TRBJ2-7, with a possible D match to TRBD1 (5 bases). V was trimmed by 3 bases and J by 0 bases, leaving 8 bases between them. The CDR3 consists of 14 residues. The germline gives CDR1 KGHDR, CDR2 SFDVKD. The CDR3 is CATSDGAASYEQYF. The CDR3 DNA sequence: TGTGCCACCAGTGATGGGGCAGCCTCCTACGAGCAGTACTTC.

V usage is TRBV2 and J usage is TRBJ2-2; D is unresolved. The CDR3 spans 15 residues. Trimming removed 8 bases from V and 7 bases from J, with 20 bases in between. In germline, CDR1 is SNHLY, CDR2 FYNNEI. CDR3 region: CASLRGDLENGELFF. The CDR3 DNA reads as TGTGCCAGCCTTCGCGGTGACCTCGAGAACGGGGAGCTGTTTTTT.

Regarding this clone: One end of the junction is discordant with germline, which a read error may explain. The chain recombines TRBV7-7 with TRBJ2-1; 9 nucleotides match TRBD2. The CDR3 is 15 residues long. From germline, CDR1 is SSHAT and CDR2 FNYEAQ (reference sequence). In DNA form, the CDR3 reads TGTGCTAGCAGCCTGTTAGCGGGAGCCTACAATGAGCAGTTCTTC. It is translated as CASSLLAGAYNEQFF.

V usage is TRBV4-2 and J usage is TRBJ2-3, with 7 nucleotides matching TRBD2. In germline, CDR1 is LGHNA, CDR2 YNFKEQ. V gave up 1 base and J gave up 2 bases; unmatched junction bases: 6. This CDR3 comprises 16 residues. The CDR3 sequence is CASSQATGGPTDTQYF. The CDR3 DNA sequence: TGTGCCAGCAGCCAAGCAACGGGAGGCCCCACAGATACGCAGTATTTT.

V usage is TRBV7-9 and J usage is TRBJ2-5; TRBD1 matches at 11 bases. CDR3 size: 15 residues. Germline CDR1 is SEHNR and CDR2 is FQNEAQ (reference sequence). J gave up 3 bases and V 5 bases, and 5 bases lay outside the gene matches. In DNA form, the CDR3 reads TGTGCCAGCAGCACCGGACAGGGGGCGGAAGAGACCCAGTACTTC. Protein sequence: CASSTGQGAEETQYF.

The V call is TRBV5-1, the J call TRBJ2-5; 9 bases are shared with TRBD1. Germline values: CDR1 SGHRS, CDR2 YFSETQ. The CDR3 has 16 residues. J was trimmed by 3 bases and V by 4 bases; bases with no gene match: 10. The DNA of the CDR3 is TGCGCCAGCAGCGCGACCTTGACAGGGGGGAAAGAGACCCAGTACTTC. It encodes CASSATLTGGKETQYF.

The sample holds one count of this clone. The chain is built from TRBV6-6 and TRBJ1-6; D perhaps matches TRBD1 (6 bases). Germline assignment: CDR1 MNHNY and CDR2 SVGAGI (reference sequence). V was pared by 0 bases and J by 5 bases, with 8 bases between. CDR3 length: 15 residues. As DNA, the CDR3 is TGTGCCAGCAGTTACTCAGGGGGTGATAATTCACCCCTCCACTTT. The encoded protein is CASSYSGGDNSPLHF.

In DNA, the CDR3 is TGTGCCAGCAGCCAGGGACAGCCCCCCACCAGCTCCTACGAGCAGTACTTC. Residues: CASSQGQPPTSSYEQYF. The rearrangement joins TRBV4-2 to TRBJ2-7; 7 bases fit TRBD1. The CDR3 totals 17 residues. After removal of 3 bases from V and 0 bases from J, the junction contained 11 bases not matched to a gene. Germline V gene sequence: CDR1 LGHNA, CDR2 YNFKEQ.

This chain connects TRBV5-4 to TRBJ2-1; maybe TRBD1 (5 bases). Trimming took 4 bases from V and 7 from J, leaving 21 bases between them. The CDR3 length is 16 residues. Germline CDR1 reads SGHNT; CDR2 reads YYREEE (reference sequence). The CDR3 loop reads CASSPVGQGRQNEQFF. The DNA of the CDR3 is TGTGCCAGCAGCCCTGTAGGCCAGGGCAGGCAGAATGAGCAGTTCTTC.

The chain carries TRBV7-2 and TRBJ2-2; D is unclear. V lost 4 bases, J lost 2 bases, and 5 bases lay in between. This CDR3 spans 13 amino acids. Germline V gene sequence: CDR1 SGHTA, CDR2 FQGNSA. The CDR3 region is CASSSSNTGELFF. The CDR3 DNA follows: TGTGCCAGCAGCTCCTCTAACACCGGGGAGCTGTTTTTT.

This clone was seen just once. V and J are TRBV20-1 and TRBJ2-7, with a possible D match to TRBD2 (6 bases). Germline CDR1 is DFQATT and CDR2 is SNEGSKA (reference sequence). V lost 3 bases and J lost 2, with 14 bases in between. This CDR3 has 14 amino acids. The CDR3 nucleotides are TGCAGTGCTAGTGTAATGGGAGGAACCTACGAGCAGTACTTC. Its protein product is CSASVMGGTYEQYF.